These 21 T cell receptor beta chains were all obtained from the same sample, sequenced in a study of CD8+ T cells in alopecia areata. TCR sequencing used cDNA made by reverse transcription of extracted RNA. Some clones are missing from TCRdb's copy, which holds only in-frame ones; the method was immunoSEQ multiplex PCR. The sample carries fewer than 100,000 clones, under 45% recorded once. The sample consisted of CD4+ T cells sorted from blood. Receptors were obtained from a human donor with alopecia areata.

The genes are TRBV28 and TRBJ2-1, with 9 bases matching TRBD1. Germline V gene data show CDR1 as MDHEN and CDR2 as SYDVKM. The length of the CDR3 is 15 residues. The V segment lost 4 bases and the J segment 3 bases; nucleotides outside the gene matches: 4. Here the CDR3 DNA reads TGTGCCAGCAGTTCAGGACAGGGGTTCTACAATGAGCAGTTCTTC. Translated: CASSSGQGFYNEQFF.

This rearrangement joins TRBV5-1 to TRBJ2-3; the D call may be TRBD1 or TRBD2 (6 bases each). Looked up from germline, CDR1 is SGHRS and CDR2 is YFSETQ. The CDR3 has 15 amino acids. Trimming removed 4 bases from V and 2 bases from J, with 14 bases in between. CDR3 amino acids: CASSEGDFSTDTQYF. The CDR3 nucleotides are TGCGCCAGCAGCGAGGGGGACTTCTCCACAGATACGCAGTATTTT. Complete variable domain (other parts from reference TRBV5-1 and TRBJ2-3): KAGVTQTPRYLIKTRGQQVTLSCSPISGHRSVSWYQQTPGQGLQFLFEYFSETQRNKGNFPGRFSGRQFSNSRSEMNVSTLELGDSALYLCASSEGDFSTDTQYFGPGTRLTVL.

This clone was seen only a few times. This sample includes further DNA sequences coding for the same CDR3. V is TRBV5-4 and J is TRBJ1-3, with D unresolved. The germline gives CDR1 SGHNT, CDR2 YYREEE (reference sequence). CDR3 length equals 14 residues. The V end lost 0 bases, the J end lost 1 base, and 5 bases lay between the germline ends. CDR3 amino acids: CASSLGGSGNTIYF. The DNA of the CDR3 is TGTGCCAGCAGCTTGGGTGGATCTGGAAACACCATATATTTT.

Here the CDR3 DNA reads TGTGCCAGCAGCGTAGGGTTAAGCCAAGAGACCCAGTACTTC. Its protein is CASSVGLSQETQYF. The chain has TRBV9 and TRBJ2-5; D unresolved. Germline CDR1 is SGDLS and CDR2 is YYNGEE. The CDR3 loop spans 14 amino acids. V lost 0 bases and J 1 base, leaving 7 bases between the germline ends.

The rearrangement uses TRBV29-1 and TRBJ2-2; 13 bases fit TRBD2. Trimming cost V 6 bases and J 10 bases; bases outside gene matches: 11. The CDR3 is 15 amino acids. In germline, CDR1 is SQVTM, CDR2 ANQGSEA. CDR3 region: CSVSNGLAGVVELFF. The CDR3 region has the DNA TGCAGCGTCTCGAACGGACTAGCGGGAGTGGTGGAGCTGTTTTTT.

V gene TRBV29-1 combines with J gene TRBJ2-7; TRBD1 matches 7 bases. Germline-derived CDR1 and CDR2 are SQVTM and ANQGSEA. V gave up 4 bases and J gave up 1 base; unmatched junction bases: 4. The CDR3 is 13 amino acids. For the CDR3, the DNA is TGCAGCGTTGTCCGGGACAGATCCTACGAGCAGTACTTC. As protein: CSVVRDRSYEQYF.

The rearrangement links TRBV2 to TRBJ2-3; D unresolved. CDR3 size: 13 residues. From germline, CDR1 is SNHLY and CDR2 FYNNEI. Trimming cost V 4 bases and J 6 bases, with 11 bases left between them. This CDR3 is CASSGTYADTQYF. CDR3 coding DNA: TGTGCCAGCAGTGGGACGTACGCTGATACGCAGTATTTT.

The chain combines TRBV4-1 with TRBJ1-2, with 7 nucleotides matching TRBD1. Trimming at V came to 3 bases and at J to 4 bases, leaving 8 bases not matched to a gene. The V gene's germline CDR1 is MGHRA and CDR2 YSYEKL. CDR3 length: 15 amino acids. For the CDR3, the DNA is TGCGCCAGCAGCCAGAGCCAGACAGGGCTCTATGGCTACACCTTC. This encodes CASSQSQTGLYGYTF.

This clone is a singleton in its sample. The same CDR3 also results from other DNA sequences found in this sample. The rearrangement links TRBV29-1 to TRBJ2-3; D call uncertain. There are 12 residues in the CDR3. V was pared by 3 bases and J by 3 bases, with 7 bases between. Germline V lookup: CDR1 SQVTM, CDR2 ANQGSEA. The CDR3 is CSVDSGTDTQYF. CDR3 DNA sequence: TGCAGCGTTGACTCCGGGACAGATACGCAGTATTTT.

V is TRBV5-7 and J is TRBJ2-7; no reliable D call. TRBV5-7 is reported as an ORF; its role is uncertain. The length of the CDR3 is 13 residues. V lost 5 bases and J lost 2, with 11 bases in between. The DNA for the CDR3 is TGTGCCAGCAGGCGACGAGACACCTACGAGCAGTACTTC. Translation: CASRRRDTYEQYF.

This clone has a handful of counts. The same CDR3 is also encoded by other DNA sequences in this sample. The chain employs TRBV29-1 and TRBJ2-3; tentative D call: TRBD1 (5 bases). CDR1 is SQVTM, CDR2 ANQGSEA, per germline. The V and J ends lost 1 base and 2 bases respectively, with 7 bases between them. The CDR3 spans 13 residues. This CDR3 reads CSVEGQYTDTQYF. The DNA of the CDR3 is TGCAGCGTTGAAGGACAGTACACAGATACGCAGTATTTT.

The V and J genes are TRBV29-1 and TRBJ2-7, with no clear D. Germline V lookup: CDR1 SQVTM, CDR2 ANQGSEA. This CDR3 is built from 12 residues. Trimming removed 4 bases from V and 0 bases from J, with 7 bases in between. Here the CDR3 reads CSVGISSYEQYF. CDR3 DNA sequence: TGCAGCGTTGGTATATCCTCCTACGAGCAGTACTTC.

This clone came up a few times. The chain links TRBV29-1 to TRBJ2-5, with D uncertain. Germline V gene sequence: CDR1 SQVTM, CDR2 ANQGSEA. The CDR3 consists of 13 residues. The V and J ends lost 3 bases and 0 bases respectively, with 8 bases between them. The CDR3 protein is CSVEGGNQETQYF. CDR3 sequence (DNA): TGCAGCGTTGAGGGTGGTAACCAAGAGACCCAGTACTTC.

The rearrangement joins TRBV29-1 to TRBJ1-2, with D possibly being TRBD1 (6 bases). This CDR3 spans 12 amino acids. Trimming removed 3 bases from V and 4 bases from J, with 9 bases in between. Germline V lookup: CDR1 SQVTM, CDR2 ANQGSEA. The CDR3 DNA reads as TGCAGCGTTGAGGCAGGGGTCTATGGCTACACCTTC. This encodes CSVEAGVYGYTF.

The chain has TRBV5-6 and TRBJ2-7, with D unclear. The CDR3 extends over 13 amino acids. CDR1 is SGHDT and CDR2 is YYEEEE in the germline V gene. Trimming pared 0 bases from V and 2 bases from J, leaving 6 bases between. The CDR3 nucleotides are TGTGCCAGCAGCTTGGATAGGGCCTACGAGCAGTACTTC. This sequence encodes CASSLDRAYEQYF.

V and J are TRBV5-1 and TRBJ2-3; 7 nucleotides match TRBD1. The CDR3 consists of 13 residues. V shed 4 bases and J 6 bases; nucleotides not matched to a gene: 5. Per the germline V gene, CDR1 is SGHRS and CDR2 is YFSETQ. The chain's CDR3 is CASSVQGPDTQYF. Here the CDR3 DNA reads TGCGCCAGCAGCGTACAGGGGCCGGATACGCAGTATTTT.

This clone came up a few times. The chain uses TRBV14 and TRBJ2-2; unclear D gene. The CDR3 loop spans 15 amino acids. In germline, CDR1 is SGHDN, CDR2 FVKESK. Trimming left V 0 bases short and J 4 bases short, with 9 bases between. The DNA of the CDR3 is TGTGCCAGCAGCCAAGAAACTGTGCTCACCGGGGAGCTGTTTTTT. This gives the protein CASSQETVLTGELFF.

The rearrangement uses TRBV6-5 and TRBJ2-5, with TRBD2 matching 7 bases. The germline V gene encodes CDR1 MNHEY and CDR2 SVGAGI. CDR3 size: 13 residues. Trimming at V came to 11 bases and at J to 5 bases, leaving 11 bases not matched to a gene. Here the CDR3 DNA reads TGTGCCTCGAGGGAGGGAGCGAGGGAGACCCAGTACTTC. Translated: CASREGARETQYF.

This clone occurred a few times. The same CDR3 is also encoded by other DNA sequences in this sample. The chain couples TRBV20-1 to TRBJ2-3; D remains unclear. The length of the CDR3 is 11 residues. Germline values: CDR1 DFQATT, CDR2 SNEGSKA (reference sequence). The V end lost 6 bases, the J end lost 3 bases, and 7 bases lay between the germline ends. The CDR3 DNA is TGCAGTGCCCCTAAGACAGATACGCAGTATTTT. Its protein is CSAPKTDTQYF.

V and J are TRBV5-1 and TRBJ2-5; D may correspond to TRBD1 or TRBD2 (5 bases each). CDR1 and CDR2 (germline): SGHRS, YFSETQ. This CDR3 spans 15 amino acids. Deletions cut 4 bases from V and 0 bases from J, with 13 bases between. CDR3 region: CASSTGPSYQETQYF. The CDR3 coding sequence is TGCGCCAGCAGCACGGGACCTTCGTACCAAGAGACCCAGTACTTC. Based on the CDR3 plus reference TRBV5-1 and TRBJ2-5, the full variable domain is KAGVTQTPRYLIKTRGQQVTLSCSPISGHRSVSWYQQTPGQGLQFLFEYFSETQRNKGNFPGRFSGRQFSNSRSEMNVSTLELGDSALYLCASSTGPSYQETQYFGPGTRLLVL.

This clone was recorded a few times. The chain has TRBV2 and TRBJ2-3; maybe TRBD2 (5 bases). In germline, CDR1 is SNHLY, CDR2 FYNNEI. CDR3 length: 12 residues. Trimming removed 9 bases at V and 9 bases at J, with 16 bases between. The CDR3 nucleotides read TGTGCCAGTCACCCAGTTGCGGGCACGCAGTATTTT. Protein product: CASHPVAGTQYF.